This T cell receptor (beta chain) came from a study of prognosis after radiotherapy for stage I lung cancer. In regard to this clonotype: Its antigen remains unknown. A much larger clone is a single base away; this may be a read error.

Whole-study findings and limits: Unique TCR clone counts dropped after stereotactic body radiation therapy, from a median of around 10,000 to 6,900.

The germline gives CDR1 KGHSH, CDR2 LQKENI. Unmatched junction bases numbered 6, after V lost 2 bases and J lost 9 bases. The CDR3 covers 15 residues. Genomic DNA served as the source from which two-round multiplex PCR generated TCR beta CDR3 amplicons. During first-round PCR, primers specific to each TRBV and TRBJ gene were used. TCRdb ran MiXCR on the multiplex PCR reads and lists one entry per CDR3 protein. Among over 50,000 distinct CDR3 sequences listed, 30% to 35% were seen once. The starting material was PBMCs, obtained before or after stereotactic body radiation therapy (not recorded which). This sequence joins TRBV18 and TRBJ2-1, with 11 nucleotides matching TRBD2. The sequence came from a donor over 45 with non-small cell lung cancer. The CDR3 bases are TGTGCCAGCTCACCAAATAGCGGGAGGGCTGTTGAGCAGTTCTTC. Its protein is CASSPNSGRAVEQFF.